This paragraph reports one T cell receptor beta chain. Its target is not known. The data belong to a study of cytomegalovirus exposure and HLA in healthy donors. General study findings and limits: The study put some 150 TCR beta chains on its list as cytomegalovirus-associated.

The CDR3 is 15 amino acids. CDR1 SGHRS and CDR2 YFSETQ come from the germline V gene. J lost 11 bases, V lost 0 bases, and 10 bases had no gene match. From the roughly 110-subject validation cohort, which was separate from the approximately 670-subject first cohort, the donors were drawn. The repertoire was sequenced with immunoSEQ multiplex PCR; TCRdb's copy has only in-frame clones and lacks some. This sample yields over 150,000 clones, of which about 82% are seen a single time; 2% to 2.5% belongs to the top ten. What was sequenced was PBMCs. The chain has TRBV5-1 and TRBJ1-1; 10 bases align to TRBD1. The source is a human donor in good health. The CDR3 DNA follows: TGCGCCAGCAGCTTGGTGGGGGACAGGGGTAGCGGGGCTTTCTTT. This gives the protein CASSLVGDRGSGAFF. Full variable domain (rest looked up from reference TRBV5-1 and TRBJ1-1): KAGVTQTPRYLIKTRGQQVTLSCSPISGHRSVSWYQQTPGQGLQFLFEYFSETQRNKGNFPGRFSGRQFSNSRSEMNVSTLELGDSALYLCASSLVGDRGSGAFFGQGTRLTVV.